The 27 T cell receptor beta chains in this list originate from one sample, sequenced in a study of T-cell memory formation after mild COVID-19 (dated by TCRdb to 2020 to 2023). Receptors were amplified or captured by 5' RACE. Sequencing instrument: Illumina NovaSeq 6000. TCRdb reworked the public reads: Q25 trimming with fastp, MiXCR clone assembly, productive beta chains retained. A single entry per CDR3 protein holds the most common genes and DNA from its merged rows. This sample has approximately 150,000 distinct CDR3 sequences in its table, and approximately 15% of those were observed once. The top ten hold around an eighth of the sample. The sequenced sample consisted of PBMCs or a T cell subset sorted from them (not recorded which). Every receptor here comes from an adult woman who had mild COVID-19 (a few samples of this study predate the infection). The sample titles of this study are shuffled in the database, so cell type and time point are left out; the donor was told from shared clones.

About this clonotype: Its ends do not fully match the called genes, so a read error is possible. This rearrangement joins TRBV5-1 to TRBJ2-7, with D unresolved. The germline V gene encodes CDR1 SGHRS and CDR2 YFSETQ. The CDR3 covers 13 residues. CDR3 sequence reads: CASSSDLSSEQYF. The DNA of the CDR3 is TGCGCCAGCAGCTCGGACCTTTCCTCCGAGCAGTACTTC.

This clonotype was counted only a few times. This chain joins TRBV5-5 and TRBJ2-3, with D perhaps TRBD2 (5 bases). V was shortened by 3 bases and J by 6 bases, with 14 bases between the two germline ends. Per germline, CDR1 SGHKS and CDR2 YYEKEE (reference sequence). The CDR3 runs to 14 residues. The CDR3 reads CASSSRSGYDTQYF. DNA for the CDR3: TGTGCCAGCAGCTCCAGGTCGGGGTACGATACGCAGTATTTT. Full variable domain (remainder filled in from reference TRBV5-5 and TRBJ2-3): DAGVTQSPTHLIKTRGQQVTLRCSPISGHKSVSWYQQVLGQGPQFIFQYYEKEERGRGNFPDRFSARQFPNYSSELNVNALLLGDSALYLCASSSRSGYDTQYFGPGTRLTVL.

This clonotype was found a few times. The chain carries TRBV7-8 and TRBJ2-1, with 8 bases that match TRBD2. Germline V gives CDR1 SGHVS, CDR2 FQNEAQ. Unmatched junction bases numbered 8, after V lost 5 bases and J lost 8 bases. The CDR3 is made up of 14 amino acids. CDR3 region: CASSPRGGLDEQFF. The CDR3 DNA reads TGTGCCAGCAGCCCCCGGGGGGGTCTGGATGAGCAGTTCTTC.

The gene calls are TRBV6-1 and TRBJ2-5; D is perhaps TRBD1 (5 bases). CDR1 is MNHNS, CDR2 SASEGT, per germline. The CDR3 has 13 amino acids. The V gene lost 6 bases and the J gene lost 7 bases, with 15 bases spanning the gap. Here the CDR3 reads CASRESGRPTQYF. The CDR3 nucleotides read TGTGCCAGCAGGGAGTCAGGGCGGCCGACCCAGTACTTC.

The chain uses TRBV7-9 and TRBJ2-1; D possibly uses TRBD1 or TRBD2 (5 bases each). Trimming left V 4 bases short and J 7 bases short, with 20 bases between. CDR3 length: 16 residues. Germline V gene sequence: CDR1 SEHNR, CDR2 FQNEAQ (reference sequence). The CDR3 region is CASSSMRGLPRNEQFF. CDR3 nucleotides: TGTGCCAGCAGCTCAATGAGGGGCCTCCCGAGGAATGAGCAGTTCTTC.

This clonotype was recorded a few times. CDR3 loop: CASSLQNRVWEQYF. The CDR3 coding sequence is TGTGCCAGCAGTCTCCAAAACAGGGTTTGGGAGCAGTACTTC. The V gene is TRBV27, the J gene TRBJ2-7; D possibly corresponds to TRBD1 (6 bases). This CDR3 has 14 amino acids. CDR1 and CDR2 (germline): MNHEY, SMNVEV (reference sequence). With 5 bases removed from V and 7 bases from J, the gap between germline ends came to 18 bases.

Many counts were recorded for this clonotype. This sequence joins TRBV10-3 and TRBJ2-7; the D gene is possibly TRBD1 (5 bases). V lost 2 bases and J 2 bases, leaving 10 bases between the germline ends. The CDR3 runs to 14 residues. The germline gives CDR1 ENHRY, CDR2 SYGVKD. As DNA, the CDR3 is TGTGCCATCAGTGAGCCCAGGGTCCCCTACGAGCAGTACTTC. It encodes CAISEPRVPYEQYF.

CDR3 in DNA: TGCAGTGCCCCTGGACAGGGGGCAGGTGGGGCCAACGTCCTGACTTTC. Protein: CSAPGQGAGGANVLTF. V and J are TRBV20-1 and TRBJ2-6; 11 bases match TRBD1. The CDR3 extends over 16 amino acids. Per germline, CDR1 DFQATT and CDR2 SNEGSKA (reference sequence). The J segment lost 3 bases and the V segment lost 6 bases, leaving 7 bases of the junction unmatched.

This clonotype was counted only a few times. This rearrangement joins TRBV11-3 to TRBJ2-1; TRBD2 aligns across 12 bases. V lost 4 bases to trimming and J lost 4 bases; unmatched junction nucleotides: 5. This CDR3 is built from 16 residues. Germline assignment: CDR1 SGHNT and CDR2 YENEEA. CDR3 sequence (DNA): TGTGCCAGCAGCTCATCCCTAGCGGGAGGGTACAATGAGCAGTTCTTC. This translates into CASSSSLAGGYNEQFF.

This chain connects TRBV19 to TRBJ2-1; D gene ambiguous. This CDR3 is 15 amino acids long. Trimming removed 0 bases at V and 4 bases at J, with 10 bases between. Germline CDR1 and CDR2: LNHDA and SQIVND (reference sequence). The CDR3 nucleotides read TGTGCCAGTAGTATAGATCTAGGTGCGTACAATGAGCAGTTCTTC. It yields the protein CASSIDLGAYNEQFF. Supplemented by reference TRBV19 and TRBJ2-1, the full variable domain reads DGGITQSPKYLFRKEGQNVTLSCEQNLNHDAMYWYRQDPGQGLRLIYYSQIVNDFQKGDIAEGYSVSREKKESFPLTVTSAQKNPTAFYLCASSIDLGAYNEQFFGPGTRLTVL.

CDR3 sequence (DNA): TGCGCCAGCAGGGTAAGCGGGTCCAATGAGCAGTTCTTC. Protein sequence: CASRVSGSNEQFF. V and J are TRBV5-1 and TRBJ2-1, with a possible D match to TRBD2 (6 bases). Germline V lookup: CDR1 SGHRS, CDR2 YFSETQ. Trimming left V 5 bases short and J 6 bases short, with 12 bases between. This CDR3 region has 13 residues.

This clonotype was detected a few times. As DNA, the CDR3 is TGTGCCAGCAGCTTTACTAGCGGGGGAAACTCCCGCACAGATACGCAGTATTTT. It specifies CASSFTSGGNSRTDTQYF. This chain joins TRBV5-6 and TRBJ2-3; 11 positions match TRBD2. V lost 2 bases and J lost 1; bases outside the gene matches: 9. This CDR3 spans 18 amino acids. CDR1 is SGHDT and CDR2 is YYEEEE in the germline V gene.

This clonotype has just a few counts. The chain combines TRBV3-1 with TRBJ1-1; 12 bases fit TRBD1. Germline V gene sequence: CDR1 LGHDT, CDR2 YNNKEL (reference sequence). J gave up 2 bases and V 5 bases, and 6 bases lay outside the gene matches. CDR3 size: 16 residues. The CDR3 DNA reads TGTGCCAGCAGCTCCCGGGACAGGGGGCGTAACACTGAAGCTTTCTTT. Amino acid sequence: CASSSRDRGRNTEAFF.

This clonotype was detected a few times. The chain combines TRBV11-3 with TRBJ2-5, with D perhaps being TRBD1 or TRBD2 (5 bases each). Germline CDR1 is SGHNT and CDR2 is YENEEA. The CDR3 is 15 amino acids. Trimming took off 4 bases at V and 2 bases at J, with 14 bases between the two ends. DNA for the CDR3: TGTGCCAGCAGCTCGCCGGGACGTAAACAAGAGACCCAGTACTTC. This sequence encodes CASSSPGRKQETQYF.

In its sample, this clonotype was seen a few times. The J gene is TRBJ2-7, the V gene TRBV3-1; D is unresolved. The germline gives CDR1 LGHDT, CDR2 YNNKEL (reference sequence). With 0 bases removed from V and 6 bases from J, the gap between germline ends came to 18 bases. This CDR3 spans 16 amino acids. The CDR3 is CASSQDTRDPRREQYF. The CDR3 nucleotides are TGTGCCAGCAGCCAAGACACCCGAGACCCCCGCCGCGAGCAGTACTTC.

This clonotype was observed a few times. CDR3 in DNA: TGTGCCAGCAGTGACCTAGACAGGGTTCGGGGCTACACCTTC. Translating it yields CASSDLDRVRGYTF. The rearrangement uses TRBV25-1 and TRBJ1-2; TRBD1 agrees at 7 bases. The V segment lost 3 bases and the J segment 8 bases; nucleotides outside the gene matches: 9. This CDR3 has 14 amino acids. The germline gives CDR1 MGHDK, CDR2 SYGVNS.

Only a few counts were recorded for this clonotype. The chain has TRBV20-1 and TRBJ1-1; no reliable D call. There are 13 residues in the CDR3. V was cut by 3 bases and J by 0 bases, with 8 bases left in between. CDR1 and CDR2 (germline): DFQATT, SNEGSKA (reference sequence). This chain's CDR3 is CSASEGLNTEAFF. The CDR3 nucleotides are TGCAGTGCTAGTGAGGGTCTGAACACTGAAGCTTTCTTT.

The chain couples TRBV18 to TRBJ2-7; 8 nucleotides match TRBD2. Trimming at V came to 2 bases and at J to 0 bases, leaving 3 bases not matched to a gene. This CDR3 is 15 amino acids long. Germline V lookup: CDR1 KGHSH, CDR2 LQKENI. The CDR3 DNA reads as TGTGCCAGCTCACCATCGGGAGGGAGCTCCTACGAGCAGTACTTC. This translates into CASSPSGGSSYEQYF.

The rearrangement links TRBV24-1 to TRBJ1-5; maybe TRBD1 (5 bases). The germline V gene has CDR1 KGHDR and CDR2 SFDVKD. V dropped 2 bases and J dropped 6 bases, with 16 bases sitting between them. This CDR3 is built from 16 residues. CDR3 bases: TGTGCCACCAGTGATTCCGGACAATCTTCGCCTCAGCCCCAGCATTTT. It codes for CATSDSGQSSPQPQHF.

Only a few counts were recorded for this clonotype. The chain's CDR3 is CASSGRLAPYNEQFF. CDR3 sequence (DNA): TGTGCCAGCAGCGGTCGACTAGCCCCCTACAATGAGCAGTTCTTC. The V and J genes are TRBV11-2 and TRBJ2-1, with 7 bases identical to TRBD2. The CDR3 loop spans 15 amino acids. Germline CDR1 reads SGHAT; CDR2 reads FQNNGV. Trimming removed 5 bases from V and 2 bases from J; junction bases left unmatched: 6.

The CDR3 bases are TGTGCCAGCAGCCAATCTTGGAACGTAGGGGATGTATCGATTGAAGCTTTCTTT. The encoded protein is CASSQSWNVGDVSIEAFF. The chain uses TRBV3-1 and TRBJ1-1; tentatively, D is TRBD1 (5 bases). Germline CDR1 and CDR2: LGHDT and YNNKEL (reference sequence). V dropped 2 bases and J dropped 7 bases, with 26 bases sitting between them. The CDR3 length is 18 residues.

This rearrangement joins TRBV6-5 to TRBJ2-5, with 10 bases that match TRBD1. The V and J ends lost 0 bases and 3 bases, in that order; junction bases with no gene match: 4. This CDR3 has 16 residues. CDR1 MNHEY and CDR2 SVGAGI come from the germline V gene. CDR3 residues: CASSYSSGTGEETQYF. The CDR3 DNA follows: TGTGCCAGCAGTTACTCGTCCGGGACAGGGGAAGAGACCCAGTACTTC.

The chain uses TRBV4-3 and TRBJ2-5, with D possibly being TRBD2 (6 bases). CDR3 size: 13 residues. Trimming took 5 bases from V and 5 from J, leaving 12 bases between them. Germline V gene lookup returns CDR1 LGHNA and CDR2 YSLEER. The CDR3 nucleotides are TGCGCCAGCAGCACCAGTGGGGGGGAGACCCAGTACTTC. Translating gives CASSTSGGETQYF.

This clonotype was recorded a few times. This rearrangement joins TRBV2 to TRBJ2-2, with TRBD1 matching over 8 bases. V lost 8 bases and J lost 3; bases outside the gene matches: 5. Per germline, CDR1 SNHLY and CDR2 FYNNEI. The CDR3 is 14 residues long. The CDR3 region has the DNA TGTGCCAGCCGACAGGGGCCCTACACCGGGGAGCTGTTTTTT. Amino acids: CASRQGPYTGELFF. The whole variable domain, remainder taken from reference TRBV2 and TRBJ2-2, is EPEVTQTPSHQVTQMGQEVILRCVPISNHLYFYWYRQILGQKVEFLVSFYNNEISEKSEIFDDQFSVERPDGSNFTLKIRSTKLEDSAMYFCASRQGPYTGELFFGEGSRLTVL.

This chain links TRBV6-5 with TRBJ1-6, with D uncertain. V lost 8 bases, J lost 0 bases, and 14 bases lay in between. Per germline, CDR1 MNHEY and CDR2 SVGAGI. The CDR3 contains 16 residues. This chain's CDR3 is CASQLGMSSYNSPLHF. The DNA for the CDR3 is TGTGCCAGCCAATTGGGAATGAGCTCCTATAATTCACCCCTCCACTTT.

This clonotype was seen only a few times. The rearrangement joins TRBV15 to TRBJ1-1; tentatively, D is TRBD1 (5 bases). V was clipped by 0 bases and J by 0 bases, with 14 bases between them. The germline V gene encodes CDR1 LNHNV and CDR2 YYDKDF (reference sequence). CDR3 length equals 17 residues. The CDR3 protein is CATSRDRGSYMNTEAFF. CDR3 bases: TGTGCCACCAGCAGAGATAGGGGCAGCTACATGAACACTGAAGCTTTCTTT.

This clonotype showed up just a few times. The CDR3 reads CATQAHSGANVLTF. Written as DNA, the CDR3 is TGTGCCACCCAAGCGCACTCTGGGGCCAACGTCCTGACTTTC. The chain recombines TRBV15 with TRBJ2-6; D remains ambiguous. The CDR3 has 14 residues. Germline V gene sequence: CDR1 LNHNV, CDR2 YYDKDF (reference sequence). The V end lost 8 bases, the J end lost 0 bases, and 8 bases lay between the germline ends.